This T cell receptor (beta chain) comes out of a study of blood T cell repertoires in COVID-19. In the study overall: Samples representing acute and convalescent COVID-19 were sourced from the United States, Italy and Spain. PBMCs, B-cell-depleted T cells, or T cells provided the cDNA or gDNA that made up the material.

The Seattle site enrolled patients during active infection and followed them longitudinally. Profiled with immunoSEQ multiplex PCR; TCRdb holds only in-frame clones, not every one. The table includes some 300,000 clones, nearly 90% detected once. The receptor comes from a woman in her thirties or forties with COVID-19, enrolled during active disease. What was sequenced was peripheral blood.

Here the CDR3 DNA reads TGTGCCAGCAGGGAACGAGGGAACTCTGGAAACACCATATATTTT. This sequence encodes CASRERGNSGNTIYF. The chain is built from TRBV27 and TRBJ1-3; D remains unclear. Looked up from germline, CDR1 is MNHEY and CDR2 is SMNVEV (reference sequence). This CDR3 has 15 residues. The V end was cut by 6 bases, the J end by 0 bases, with 12 bases between.